Listed here are 5 T cell receptor beta chains from one sample, sequenced in a study of shared clonotypes between healthy human individuals. The assay was immunoSEQ multiplex PCR, and TCRdb's table has in-frame clones only and misses some. The sample yields 2 million to 2.5 million clones, 80% to 95% seen once. The sequenced material came from naive CD4+ T cells from PBMCs. Noted subset: CD45RA+ positively selected. The source of these receptors is a man between 18 and 29 years old in good health. Some clones in this sample may be carry-over from other donors' samples.

The chain carries TRBV6-1 and TRBJ1-1; unclear D gene. The CDR3 is 14 amino acids. CDR1 MNHNS and CDR2 SASEGT come from the germline V gene. V shed 8 bases and J shed 5 bases, with 18 bases lying between them. The CDR3, as DNA: TGTGCCAGCCTCCGACAAGCCCGGACGACTGAAGCTTTCTTT. It translates to CASLRQARTTEAFF.

This clone is a singleton in its sample. The rearrangement joins TRBV10-3 to TRBJ1-2; a weak D match, TRBD1 (5 bases). CDR1 and CDR2 from the germline V gene are ENHRY and SYGVKD. Trimming took 11 bases from V and 1 from J, leaving 20 bases between them. The CDR3 sequence is 15 residues long. CDR3 in amino acids: CAVRADNDGNYGYTF. The DNA of the CDR3 is TGTGCCGTCCGGGCGGACAACGACGGTAACTATGGCTACACCTTC.

As regards this clone: This specimen includes other DNA sequences encoding the same CDR3. The V gene is TRBV5-1, the J gene TRBJ2-5; TRBD1 is a possible D gene (5 bases). V lost 1 base and J 5 bases, leaving 12 bases between the germline ends. The CDR3 contains 14 residues. Germline V gives CDR1 SGHRS, CDR2 YFSETQ. The chain's CDR3 is CASSLSRVGETQYF. Written as DNA, the CDR3 is TGCGCCAGCAGCTTGTCCAGGGTAGGCGAGACCCAGTACTTC. The variable domain in full, with the rest retrieved from reference TRBV5-1 and TRBJ2-5, is KAGVTQTPRYLIKTRGQQVTLSCSPISGHRSVSWYQQTPGQGLQFLFEYFSETQRNKGNFPGRFSGRQFSNSRSEMNVSTLELGDSALYLCASSLSRVGETQYFGPGTRLLVL.

J is TRBJ1-6 and V is TRBV5-1, with D perhaps TRBD1 (5 bases). V shed 4 bases and J shed 3 bases, with 5 bases lying between them. Germline V CDR1 and CDR2: SGHRS, YFSETQ. The length of the CDR3 is 13 residues. CDR3 in amino acids: CASSQGYNSPLHF. CDR3 sequence (DNA): TGCGCCAGCAGCCAGGGCTATAATTCACCCCTCCACTTT.

The V call is TRBV6-5, the J call TRBJ1-5; D is undetermined. The V end was cut by 2 bases, the J end by 3 bases, with 8 bases between. In germline, CDR1 is MNHEY, CDR2 SVGAGI. The CDR3 loop spans 14 amino acids. The CDR3 loop is CASSYLSSNQPQHF. In nucleotides, the CDR3 is TGTGCCAGCAGTTACCTCAGCTCCAATCAGCCCCAGCATTTT.